What follows describes a single T cell receptor (beta chain). Losses at the gene ends were 4 bases for V and 5 bases for J; bases not matched to a gene: 9. The V gene's germline CDR1 is PRHDT and CDR2 FYEKMQ (reference sequence). The CDR3 runs 15 residues. These data originate in a study of cytomegalovirus exposure and HLA in healthy donors. The table came from immunoSEQ multiplex PCR; TCRdb's copy has only in-frame clones and leaves some out. The repertoire has roughly 300,000 clones, about nine tenths of them found once; the top ten carry around 0.84%. This clonotype was sampled from a woman under 30 in good health and CMV-seronegative. V gene TRBV13 combines with J gene TRBJ2-5, with 8 positions matching TRBD1. The sequenced material came from PBMCs. The CDR3 region has the DNA TGTGCCAGCAGCTCCAGGGGGCTGCTTATTGAGACCCAGTACTTC. It translates to CASSSRGLLIETQYF.